The 4 T cell receptor beta chains listed next were all sequenced from one sample in a study of control samples from healthy donors and cancer patients. Clones were sequenced by immunoSEQ multiplex PCR, and TCRdb holds only the in-frame ones, with some missing. The table lists some 210,000 clones, roughly nine tenths of them singletons. What was sequenced was blood. These receptors originate from a man younger than 40 in good health.

The chain links TRBV18 to TRBJ1-6; D ambiguous. The germline V gene encodes CDR1 KGHSH and CDR2 LQKENI. Trimming cost V 3 bases and J 4 bases, with 10 bases left between them. The CDR3 is made up of 15 amino acids. CDR3 protein: CASSPAGGYNSPLHF. DNA for the CDR3: TGTGCCAGCTCACCGGCGGGCGGATATAATTCACCCCTCCACTTT.

This clone was observed a few times. The CDR3 region has the DNA TGCGCCAGCAGCCGAACAGATATGAACACTGAAGCTTTCTTT. Protein product: CASSRTDMNTEAFF. J is TRBJ1-1 and V is TRBV4-1; no reliable D call. With 4 bases removed from V and 0 bases from J, the gap between germline ends came to 9 bases. CDR1 and CDR2 from the germline V gene are MGHRA and YSYEKL. The CDR3 length is 14 residues.

The V gene is TRBV3-1 (or the pseudogene TRBV3-2), the J gene TRBJ1-2; D is possibly TRBD1 (5 bases). The ends were cut back, 0 bases at V and 0 bases at J, with 11 bases in the middle. The V gene's germline CDR1 is LGHDT and CDR2 YNNKEL (reference sequence). The CDR3 runs to 16 residues. In DNA form, the CDR3 reads TGTGCCAGCAGCCAAGACTCAGGGAGGACTAACTATGGCTACACCTTC. It encodes CASSQDSGRTNYGYTF.

The chain couples TRBV30 to TRBJ2-1; 7 bases fit TRBD1. V was clipped by 3 bases and J by 15 bases; unmatched bases: 11. Germline values: CDR1 GTSNPN, CDR2 SVGIG (reference sequence). This CDR3 has 12 residues. In nucleotides, the CDR3 is TGTGCCTGGAGCACGCTGCCAGGGGGTACGTTCTTC. This sequence encodes CAWSTLPGGTFF.